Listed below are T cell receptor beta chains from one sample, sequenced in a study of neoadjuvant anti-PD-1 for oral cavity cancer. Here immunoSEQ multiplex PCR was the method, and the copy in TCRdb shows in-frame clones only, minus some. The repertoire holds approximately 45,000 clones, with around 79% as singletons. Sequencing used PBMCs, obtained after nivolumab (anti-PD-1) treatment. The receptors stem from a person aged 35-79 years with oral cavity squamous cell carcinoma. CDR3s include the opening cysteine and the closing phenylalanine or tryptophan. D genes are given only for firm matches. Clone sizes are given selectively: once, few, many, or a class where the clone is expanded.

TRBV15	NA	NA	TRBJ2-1	CATSRDQGGYNEQFF	TGTGCCACCAGCAGAGATCAGGGCGGGTACAATGAGCAGTTCTTC
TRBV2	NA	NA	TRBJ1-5	CASSEGGRRSNQPQHF	TGTGCCAGCAGTGAAGGGGGCAGGAGATCCAATCAGCCCCAGCATTTT
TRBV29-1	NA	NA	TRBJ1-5	CSVGTGRSNQPQHF	TGCAGCGTTGGGACGGGACGCAGCAATCAGCCCCAGCATTTT
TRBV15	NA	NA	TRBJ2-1	CATSRGSRNNEQFF	TGTGCCACCAGCCGGGGCTCGAGGAACAATGAGCAGTTCTTC
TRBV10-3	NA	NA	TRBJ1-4	CAISQGKGEKLFF	TGTGCCATCAGCCAGGGGAAGGGCGAAAAACTGTTTTTT
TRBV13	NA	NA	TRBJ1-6	CASSLGGRRDSPLHF	TGTGCCAGCAGCTTAGGAGGCAGGCGCGATTCACCCCTCCACTTT
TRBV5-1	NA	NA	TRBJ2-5	CASSLEETQYF	TGCGCCAGCAGCTTGGAAGAGACCCAGTACTTC
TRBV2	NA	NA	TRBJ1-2	CASSEVRSNYGYTF	TGTGCCAGCAGTGAGGTCAGATCTAACTATGGCTACACCTTC
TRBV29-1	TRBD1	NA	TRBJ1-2	CSVGQGFNYGYTF	TGCAGCGTGGGACAGGGCTTTAACTATGGCTACACCTTC
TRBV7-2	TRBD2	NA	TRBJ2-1	CASSLGSPRLAGYNNEQFF	TGTGCCAGCAGCTTAGGTAGCCCCAGGTTAGCGGGTTATAACAATGAGCAGTTCTTC
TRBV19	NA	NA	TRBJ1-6	CASSMLGNNSPLHF	TGTGCCAGTAGTATGCTCGGTAATAATTCACCCCTCCACTTT
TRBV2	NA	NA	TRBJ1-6	CASIWRDNSPLHF	TGTGCCAGCATTTGGAGGGATAATTCACCCCTCCACTTT
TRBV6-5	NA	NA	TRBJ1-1	CASSYVRTQLATEAFF	TGTGCCAGCAGTTACGTTCGGACCCAGCTCGCCACTGAAGCTTTCTTT
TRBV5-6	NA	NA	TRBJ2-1	CASSLEYKGNEQFF	TGTGCCAGCAGCTTGGAGTATAAGGGTAATGAGCAGTTCTTC
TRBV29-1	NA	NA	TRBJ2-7	CSVDGGLNEQYF	TGCAGCGTTGATGGGGGGCTAAACGAGCAGTACTTC
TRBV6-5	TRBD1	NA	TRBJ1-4	CASTRQGTNEKLFF	TGTGCCAGCACCCGACAGGGAACTAATGAAAAACTGTTTTTT
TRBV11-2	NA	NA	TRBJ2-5	CASSLRQNGETQYF	TGTGCCAGCAGCTTACGGCAGAACGGAGAGACCCAGTACTTC
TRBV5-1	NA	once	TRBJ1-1	CASSLGVGQGTEAFF	TGCGCCAGCAGCTTGGGGGTCGGTCAAGGGACTGAAGCTTTCTTT